These 5 T cell receptor beta chains were all obtained from the same sample, sequenced in a study of identical twins. One entry per CDR3 protein results from TCRdb running MiXCR on the 5' RACE reads. The sample contains 1.5 million to 2 million distinct CDR3 sequences, about 31% of which appear only once. Source material: cord blood. Receptors originate from a newborn girl in good health.

Note on this clonotype: This sequence may be a read error, since a much larger clone differs from it by one base. V gene TRBV2 combines with J gene TRBJ2-1, with D tentatively TRBD1 (7 bases). The DNA end favors TRBJ2-7, so the J call may be wrong. Looked up from germline, CDR1 is SNHLY and CDR2 is FYNNEI. The length of the CDR3 is 13 residues. CDR3 coding DNA: TGTGCCAGCAGTTCAGGGGGGAGCAATGAGCAGTACTTC. It translates to CASSSGGSNEQYF.

This clonotype showed up just a few times. J is TRBJ1-1 and V is TRBV7-2; D is perhaps TRBD1 (6 bases). Trimming pared 4 bases from V and 6 bases from J, leaving 12 bases between. Germline lookup yields CDR1 SGHTA and CDR2 FQGNSA. CDR3 length: 13 residues. Written as DNA, the CDR3 is TGTGCCAGCAGCTCCCTAGGGGGATCTGAAGCTTTCTTT. This gives the protein CASSSLGGSEAFF.

The gene calls are TRBV6-1 and TRBJ1-1; D gene uncertain. Trimming pared 2 bases from V and 10 bases from J, leaving 11 bases between. This CDR3 is 12 amino acids long. Germline V gene sequence: CDR1 MNHNS, CDR2 SASEGT. The CDR3: CASSEFPFGAFF. DNA of the CDR3: TGTGCCAGCAGTGAATTTCCATTTGGAGCTTTCTTT.

The V gene is TRBV7-2, the J gene TRBJ2-7; TRBD1 might be the D (5 bases). CDR1 is SGHTA and CDR2 is FQGNSA in the germline V gene. CDR3 length: 15 residues. V was cut by 0 bases and J by 2 bases, with 11 bases left in between. The CDR3 spells CASSLAFKGPYEQYF. CDR3 nucleotide sequence: TGTGCCAGCAGCTTAGCGTTCAAGGGGCCCTACGAGCAGTACTTC.

The V and J genes are TRBV3-1 and TRBJ2-5; unclear D gene. The DNA matches TRBJ2-7 better at its end, which makes the J call doubtful. CDR1 is LGHDT, CDR2 YNNKEL, per germline (reference sequence). The CDR3 loop spans 14 amino acids. CDR3 nucleotides: TGTGCCAGCAGCCCCCGGTTAACTCCTTGCGAGCAGTACTTC. This gives the protein CASSPRLTPCEQYF.